One and the same sample provided the 13 T cell receptor beta chains below, sequenced in a study of T cells in Graves' hyperthyroidism and ophthalmopathy. RNA transcripts yielded amplified TCR beta CDR3 regions. During a first-round RT-PCR of the TCR CDR3, the HTBI primer set was used. TCRdb re-derived calls from the multiplex PCR reads in MiXCR, one entry per CDR3 protein. Of hundreds of thousands of distinct CDR3 sequences in the sample, roughly 15% were seen once. The source material was blood. Receptors were obtained from a woman aged 18-30 years with Graves' hyperthyroidism.

This clonotype was found many times. The V and J genes are TRBV2 and TRBJ2-2, with D perhaps matching TRBD2 (5 bases). Per the germline V gene, CDR1 is SNHLY and CDR2 is FYNNEI. The V and J ends lost 4 bases and 4 bases respectively, with 19 bases between them. The CDR3 extends over 17 amino acids. Written as DNA, the CDR3 is TGTGCCAGCAGTGGTGTCGGGCCCGGGGTAGGCACCGGGGAGCTGTTTTTT. Translated, it gives CASSGVGPGVGTGELFF. The full variable domain, rest sourced from reference TRBV2 and TRBJ2-2, is EPEVTQTPSHQVTQMGQEVILRCVPISNHLYFYWYRQILGQKVEFLVSFYNNEISEKSEIFDDQFSVERPDGSNFTLKIRSTKLEDSAMYFCASSGVGPGVGTGELFFGEGSRLTVL.

This clonotype was detected a few times. This chain uses TRBV5-1 with TRBJ2-6; D gene unclear. V was shortened by 0 bases and J by 0 bases, with 13 bases between the two germline ends. The CDR3 extends over 18 amino acids. The germline V gene has CDR1 SGHRS and CDR2 YFSETQ. CDR3 in DNA: TGCGCCAGCAGCTTGGTGTCAGAATTATCCTCTGGGGCCAACGTCCTGACTTTC. It is translated as CASSLVSELSSGANVLTF.

This clonotype was picked up a small number of times. The chain recombines TRBV6-1 with TRBJ2-3, with no clear D. Germline lookup yields CDR1 MNHNS and CDR2 SASEGT. Trimming cost V 4 bases and J 1 base, with 9 bases left between them. The CDR3 extends over 14 amino acids. CDR3 sequence reads: CASSALKGTDTQYF. The CDR3 region has the DNA TGTGCCAGCAGTGCCCTAAAAGGCACAGATACGCAGTATTTT.

With regard to this clonotype: Being one base from a much bigger clone, this may be a read error. The CDR3 does not close with the conserved phenylalanine or tryptophan, likely indicating a read error. The rearrangement links TRBV6-2 or TRBV6-3 to TRBJ1-3; no clear D. The germline gives CDR1 MNHEY, CDR2 SVGEGT. V was trimmed by 2 bases and J by 2 bases, leaving 13 bases between them. CDR3 size: 16 residues. In nucleotides, the CDR3 is TGTGCCAGCAGTTACGGGTCGGCACGGCCTGGAAACACCATATATTCT. Translation: CASSYGSARPGNTIYS.

This chain joins TRBV29-1 and TRBJ2-2, with D tentatively TRBD1 (6 bases). CDR1 is SQVTM and CDR2 is ANQGSEA in the germline V gene. CDR3 length equals 14 residues. Trimming cost V 2 bases and J 5 bases, with 12 bases left between them. The DNA for the CDR3 is TGCAGCGTTGAAACTGGGGGCGGGACCGGGGAGCTGTTTTTT. It is translated as CSVETGGGTGELFF.

On this clonotype: It may be a read error: a sequence one base away is much more abundant. The genes are TRBV3-1 and TRBJ2-1; 12 bases are a match to TRBD2. Germline values: CDR1 LGHDT, CDR2 YNNKEL (reference sequence). The CDR3 contains 18 residues. The CDR3 loop is CASGQDPWTSGTPGEQFF. In DNA, the CDR3 is TGTGCCAGCGGCCAAGATCCCTGGACTAGCGGGACGCCCGGTGAGCAGTTCTTC.

Worth noting for this clonotype: One end of the junction does not line up with germline, which may come from a read error. The J gene is TRBJ1-1, the V gene TRBV3-1, with TRBD1 matching 9 bases. The CDR3 has 15 amino acids. The germline V gene encodes CDR1 LGHDT and CDR2 YNNKEL (reference sequence). As DNA, the CDR3 is TGTGTCAGCAGCCGGAACAGGGGGCGCGGTACTGAAGCTTTCTTT. Translated, it gives CVSSRNRGRGTEAFF.

The J gene is TRBJ2-6, the V gene TRBV2; tentative D call: TRBD2 (6 bases). With 3 bases removed from V and 1 base from J, the gap between germline ends came to 16 bases. Germline CDR1 reads SNHLY; CDR2 reads FYNNEI. This CDR3 has 18 amino acids. This CDR3 reads CASSDRLEDPSGANVLTF. The CDR3 nucleotides are TGTGCCAGCAGTGACAGACTAGAGGACCCGTCTGGGGCCAACGTCCTGACTTTC.

The sample holds many counts of this clonotype. The chain carries TRBV7-9 and TRBJ2-1; TRBD1 matches 8 bases. The CDR3 runs 14 residues. Trimming cost V 4 bases and J 6 bases; bases outside gene matches: 5. Germline CDR1 and CDR2: SEHNR and FQNEAQ (reference sequence). CDR3 amino acids: CASSSGQEGNEQFF. The CDR3 DNA follows: TGTGCCAGCAGCTCGGGACAGGAAGGCAATGAGCAGTTCTTC.

V and J are TRBV7-9 and TRBJ2-2; D may match TRBD1 or TRBD2 (5 bases each). This CDR3 is 17 amino acids long. Germline V lookup: CDR1 SEHNR, CDR2 FQNEAQ (reference sequence). V gave up 5 bases and J gave up 6 bases, with 22 bases separating them. CDR3 region: CASSRRRGGLRPGELFF. The CDR3 DNA reads TGTGCCAGCAGCCGCCGTCGGGGCGGCCTCAGGCCCGGGGAGCTGTTTTTT.

This clonotype occurred many times. V gene TRBV19 combines with J gene TRBJ2-1; TRBD2 aligns across 9 bases. Trimming cost V 3 bases and J 4 bases; bases outside gene matches: 4. The germline V gene encodes CDR1 LNHDA and CDR2 SQIVND (reference sequence). The CDR3 is 15 residues long. DNA for the CDR3: TGTGCCAGTAGTATTCGGAGCGGGAGGTACAATGAGCAGTTCTTC. As protein: CASSIRSGRYNEQFF.

This clonotype was counted many times. The gene calls are TRBV6-5 and TRBJ2-7, with 10 bases that match TRBD2. Germline assignment: CDR1 MNHEY and CDR2 SVGAGI. The CDR3 covers 15 residues. The junction had 1 base not matched to a gene; V was cut back by 2 bases and J by 0 bases. The CDR3: CASSYRTSGSYEQYF. The CDR3, as DNA: TGTGCCAGCAGTTACAGGACTAGCGGCTCCTACGAGCAGTACTTC.

This clonotype was counted a few times. This chain joins TRBV4-1 and TRBJ2-3; no clear D. The CDR3 extends over 16 amino acids. Trimming took 2 bases from V and 0 from J, leaving 12 bases between them. Germline values: CDR1 MGHRA, CDR2 YSYEKL. The CDR3: CASSQLDILSTDTQYF. CDR3 DNA: TGCGCCAGCAGCCAACTCGACATCCTTAGCACAGATACGCAGTATTTT.